The 28 T cell receptor beta chains reported below all come from one sample, sequenced in a study of blood T cell repertoires in COVID-19 (dated by TCRdb to about 2020). Library creation used the immunoSEQ multiplex PCR assay. TCRdb limited this immuneACCESS table to in-frame rearrangements with V and J called. A share of clones is missing; checked studies link under half to unresolved V genes, and the rest is unexplained. The sample yields 130,000 to 150,000 clones; 80% to 90% were counted once. Around 3.3% of the sample is held by the ten biggest clonotypes. Sequenced input: peripheral blood. The receptors were sampled from a woman aged 55-70 years with active COVID-19.

This clone was picked up a small number of times. The chain recombines TRBV5-8 with TRBJ2-1; 10 nucleotides match TRBD1. The trim removed 4 bases at V and 0 bases at J, leaving 13 bases unmatched. Per germline, CDR1 SGHTS and CDR2 YDEGEE. This CDR3 is 19 amino acids long. Here the CDR3 reads CASSLHPGQGPLSYNEQFF. CDR3 nucleotides: TGTGCCAGCAGCCTGCACCCGGGACAGGGGCCCCTCTCCTACAATGAGCAGTTCTTC.

This sequence joins TRBV5-1 and TRBJ1-2, with TRBD1 as a possible D gene (5 bases). Trimming stripped 4 bases from V and 0 bases from J, with 16 bases between. Germline values: CDR1 SGHRS, CDR2 YFSETQ. CDR3 length equals 16 residues. The CDR3 loop reads CASSPGALGSNYGYTF. In DNA form, the CDR3 reads TGCGCCAGCAGCCCTGGGGCCCTGGGATCTAACTATGGCTACACCTTC.

The chain carries TRBV11-2 and TRBJ2-2, with TRBD2 matching over 11 bases. Germline CDR1 and CDR2: SGHAT and FQNNGV. V shed 5 bases and J 5 bases; nucleotides not matched to a gene: 10. The CDR3 sequence is 17 residues long. The CDR3 DNA reads as TGTGCCAGCAGCCCCTTACTAGCGGGAGCAGATACCGGGGAGCTGTTTTTT. This encodes CASSPLLAGADTGELFF.

As to this clone: Other nucleotide sequences from this sample produce the same CDR3. The chain joins TRBV18 to TRBJ2-7; 8 bases are a match to TRBD2. With 2 bases clipped from V and 3 bases from J, the junction kept 6 bases outside the gene matches. The CDR3 runs to 15 residues. Germline CDR1 and CDR2: KGHSH and LQKENI. This CDR3 reads CASSPRSGSGYEQYF. As DNA, the CDR3 is TGTGCCAGCTCACCAAGGAGCGGGAGTGGCTACGAGCAGTACTTC.

The chain is built from TRBV2 and TRBJ2-1; TRBD1 aligns across 12 bases. The CDR3 is 15 amino acids. Germline V gene data show CDR1 as SNHLY and CDR2 as FYNNEI. Trimming at V came to 4 bases and at J to 9 bases, leaving 7 bases not matched to a gene. CDR3 coding DNA: TGTGCCAGCAGTGGGGGGACAGGGGGCTGGATTGAGCAGTTCTTC. Amino acids: CASSGGTGGWIEQFF.

In this sample, this clone turned up a few times. The chain links TRBV18 to TRBJ2-2; D may be TRBD1 (5 bases). With 3 bases removed from V and 4 bases from J, the gap between germline ends came to 12 bases. The CDR3 is 15 amino acids. Germline V CDR1 and CDR2: KGHSH, LQKENI. This CDR3 is CASSPLGRSTGELFF. CDR3 bases: TGTGCCAGCTCACCTTTGGGGCGGTCCACCGGGGAGCTGTTTTTT. The variable domain in full, with the rest retrieved from reference TRBV18 and TRBJ2-2, is NAGVMQNPRHLVRRRGQEARLRCSPMKGHSHVYWYRQLPEEGLKFMVYLQKENIIDESGMPKERFSAEFPKEGPSILRIQQVVRGDSAAYFCASSPLGRSTGELFFGEGSRLTVL.

In the case of this clone: The sample has other DNA sequences that encode this CDR3 too. The chain uses TRBV11-2 and TRBJ2-1; D is possibly TRBD2 (6 bases). V was shortened by 0 bases and J by 4 bases, with 10 bases between the two germline ends. From germline, CDR1 is SGHAT and CDR2 FQNNGV. The CDR3 contains 15 residues. CDR3 loop: CASSLDRGLYNEQFF. The CDR3 DNA is TGTGCCAGCAGCTTAGATCGGGGACTTTACAATGAGCAGTTCTTC.

The J gene is TRBJ2-7, the V gene TRBV5-1; 8 bases map to TRBD1. The CDR3 loop spans 15 amino acids. CDR1 and CDR2 from the germline V gene are SGHRS and YFSETQ. V was pared by 5 bases and J by 4 bases, with 11 bases of the junction left unmatched. The CDR3 reads CASSGRGPEWYEQYF. CDR3 DNA sequence: TGCGCCAGCAGTGGCAGGGGGCCCGAGTGGTACGAGCAGTACTTC.

This chain links TRBV28 with TRBJ1-2, with no clear D. Germline V gene sequence: CDR1 MDHEN, CDR2 SYDVKM. V gave up 10 bases and J gave up 8 bases, with 17 bases separating them. The CDR3 length is 12 residues. CDR3 sequence: CATQDILRGYTF. In DNA, the CDR3 is TGTGCCACACAAGACATTCTCAGGGGCTACACCTTC.

This clone was detected a few times. This chain connects TRBV19 to TRBJ1-2, with 8 bases matching TRBD1. Trimming at V came to 4 bases and at J to 0 bases, leaving 4 bases not matched to a gene. The CDR3 has 15 amino acids. The germline CDR1 and CDR2 sequences are LNHDA and SQIVND (reference sequence). The CDR3 protein is CASSTRTGTNYGYTF. The CDR3 region has the DNA TGTGCCAGTAGTACCCGGACAGGGACTAACTATGGCTACACCTTC.

The rearrangement links TRBV6-5 to TRBJ2-4; D gene unclear. V shed 10 bases and J shed 1 base, with 14 bases lying between them. The CDR3 loop spans 14 amino acids. Germline values: CDR1 MNHEY, CDR2 SVGAGI. CDR3 sequence (DNA): TGTGCCACCCGCGGTCGAGACGCCAAAAACATTCAGTACTTC. Translation: CATRGRDAKNIQYF.

This chain joins TRBV7-9 and TRBJ1-2; D possibly corresponds to TRBD1 (5 bases). V was clipped by 5 bases and J by 5 bases, with 12 bases between them. The CDR3 has 13 amino acids. Per germline, CDR1 SEHNR and CDR2 FQNEAQ (reference sequence). The CDR3 coding sequence is TGTGCCAGCAGCCCGCGGGGACGATATGGCTACACCTTC. The encoded protein is CASSPRGRYGYTF.

This sequence joins TRBV5-1 and TRBJ2-7; TRBD2 aligns across 7 bases. CDR1 and CDR2 from the germline V gene are SGHRS and YFSETQ. The J segment lost 2 bases and the V segment lost 4 bases, leaving 12 bases of the junction unmatched. The CDR3 loop spans 16 amino acids. Written as DNA, the CDR3 is TGCGCCAGCAGCCCGACACTAGCGAACAAACCCTACGAGCAGTACTTC. As protein: CASSPTLANKPYEQYF. Together with reference TRBV5-1 and TRBJ2-7, the CDR3 gives the full variable domain: KAGVTQTPRYLIKTRGQQVTLSCSPISGHRSVSWYQQTPGQGLQFLFEYFSETQRNKGNFPGRFSGRQFSNSRSEMNVSTLELGDSALYLCASSPTLANKPYEQYFGPGTRLTVT.

The chain links TRBV7-3 to TRBJ2-6; no clear D gene. CDR1 and CDR2 (germline): SGHTA, FQGTGA. V gave up 3 bases and J gave up 2 bases, with 11 bases separating them. The CDR3 runs to 16 residues. In DNA form, the CDR3 reads TGTGCCAGCAGCTTTGCCCGACTCGCTGGGGCCAACGTCCTGACTTTC. Translating gives CASSFARLAGANVLTF.

The V call is TRBV7-2, the J call TRBJ1-2; D gene unclear. Trimming took off 3 bases at V and 2 bases at J, with 10 bases between the two ends. The CDR3 covers 14 residues. CDR1 is SGHTA and CDR2 is FQGNSA in the germline V gene. DNA of the CDR3: TGTGCCAGCAGCTTGGTGCCGGGAAACTATGGCTACACCTTC. This gives the protein CASSLVPGNYGYTF.

The CDR3 coding sequence is TGCGCCAGCAGCCAGGTCCTTATCAGTAGCGGGAGGGGCCCAGATACGCAGTATTTT. Protein: CASSQVLISSGRGPDTQYF. The V gene is TRBV4-3, the J gene TRBJ2-3; 11 nucleotides match TRBD2. The CDR3 spans 19 residues. The V and J ends lost 3 bases and 4 bases, in that order; junction bases with no gene match: 15. The germline gives CDR1 LGHNA, CDR2 YSLEER.

The gene calls are TRBV4-2 and TRBJ2-3; TRBD2 matches at 11 bases. Germline V gene lookup returns CDR1 LGHNA and CDR2 YNFKEQ. The junction had 2 bases not matched to a gene; V was cut back by 4 bases and J by 2 bases. This CDR3 region has 15 residues. The CDR3 nucleotides are TGTGCCAGCAGCCTAGCGGGAGGGCCCACAGATACGCAGTATTTT. Translating it yields CASSLAGGPTDTQYF.

V gene TRBV2 combines with J gene TRBJ2-3, with 7 bases that match TRBD2. J was trimmed by 2 bases and V by 6 bases; bases with no gene match: 8. Germline values: CDR1 SNHLY, CDR2 FYNNEI. The CDR3 is made up of 15 amino acids. In DNA form, the CDR3 reads TGTGCCAGCAGCCCGGGACTACTCCACACAGATACGCAGTATTTT. Protein sequence: CASSPGLLHTDTQYF.

The chain carries TRBV14 and TRBJ2-7; weak D call: TRBD2 (5 bases). Looked up from germline, CDR1 is SGHDN and CDR2 is FVKESK. V was shortened by 4 bases and J by 6 bases, with 7 bases between the two germline ends. The CDR3 has 11 residues. In DNA, the CDR3 is TGTGCCAGCAGCCTAGGGAGCGAGCAGTACTTC. Its translation: CASSLGSEQYF.

This chain joins TRBV28 and TRBJ1-1, with D perhaps matching TRBD1 (6 bases). The CDR3 is 13 residues long. The germline V gene has CDR1 MDHEN and CDR2 SYDVKM. Trimming stripped 6 bases from V and 4 bases from J, with 12 bases between. The CDR3: CASSLRGGTEAFF. The CDR3 nucleotides read TGTGCCAGCAGCCTGAGAGGGGGCACTGAAGCTTTCTTT.

The chain links TRBV28 to TRBJ2-7; D gene unclear. The V end was cut by 5 bases, the J end by 1 base, with 9 bases between. Germline V gene data show CDR1 as MDHEN and CDR2 as SYDVKM. This CDR3 has 13 residues. CDR3 nucleotide sequence: TGTGCCAGCAGTGCGACACTTTCCTACGAGCAGTACTTC. Translation gives CASSATLSYEQYF.

This clone was found a few times. The rearrangement uses TRBV9 and TRBJ1-3; the match to TRBD1 covers 7 bases. CDR1 SGDLS and CDR2 YYNGEE come from the germline V gene. V dropped 4 bases and J dropped 2; count of bases not matched to a gene: 3. The CDR3 covers 14 residues. CDR3 DNA: TGTGCCAGCAGCCCAGGGGGAACTGGAAACACCATATATTTT. This sequence encodes CASSPGGTGNTIYF. Filled out from reference TRBV9 and TRBJ1-3, the complete variable domain reads DSGVTQTPKHLITATGQRVTLRCSPRSGDLSVYWYQQSLDQGLQFLIQYYNGEERAKGNILERFSAQQFPDLHSELNLSSLELGDSALYFCASSPGGTGNTIYFGEGSWLTVV.

V is TRBV6-2 or TRBV6-3 and J is TRBJ2-7; 7 nucleotides match TRBD1. The length of the CDR3 is 16 residues. From germline, CDR1 is MNHEY and CDR2 SVGEGT. The trim removed 5 bases at V and 6 bases at J, leaving 16 bases unmatched. In nucleotides, the CDR3 is TGTGCCAGCAGTAAACTCTACCCCCGGACAGGAGGCGAGCAGTACTTC. It encodes CASSKLYPRTGGEQYF.

The V and J genes are TRBV5-1 and TRBJ2-1; perhaps TRBD1 as D (6 bases). CDR3 length equals 15 residues. Trimming removed 0 bases at V and 5 bases at J, with 12 bases between. In germline, CDR1 is SGHRS, CDR2 YFSETQ. The CDR3 region has the DNA TGCGCCAGCAGCTTGGCTTACAGGGAGAACAATGAGCAGTTCTTC. Its protein is CASSLAYRENNEQFF.

Only a few counts were recorded for this clone. This chain joins TRBV7-2 and TRBJ1-5; 7 bases fit TRBD1. V lost 4 bases to trimming and J lost 0 bases; unmatched junction nucleotides: 3. The V gene's germline CDR1 is SGHTA and CDR2 FQGNSA. The CDR3 loop spans 15 amino acids. The CDR3 bases are TGTGCCAGCAGCTCCCCAGGGGGTAGCAATCAGCCCCAGCATTTT. Its translation: CASSSPGGSNQPQHF.

The rearrangement joins TRBV19 to TRBJ1-5; D possibly corresponds to TRBD1 (6 bases). Trimming removed 8 bases at V and 0 bases at J, with 11 bases between. The CDR3 extends over 14 amino acids. The germline CDR1 and CDR2 sequences are LNHDA and SQIVND (reference sequence). CDR3 sequence reads: CASALGASNQPQHF. The CDR3 nucleotides are TGTGCCAGTGCTTTGGGGGCTAGCAATCAGCCCCAGCATTTT.

The genes are TRBV25-1 and TRBJ2-5, with a possible D match to TRBD2 (6 bases). The ends were cut back, 6 bases at V and 2 bases at J, with 10 bases in the middle. The germline V gene encodes CDR1 MGHDK and CDR2 SYGVNS. The CDR3 is made up of 13 amino acids. The CDR3 sequence is CASSRGIQETQYF. In DNA form, the CDR3 reads TGTGCCAGCAGCCGGGGGATTCAAGAGACCCAGTACTTC.

The gene calls are TRBV11-2 and TRBJ1-4, with 9 nucleotides matching TRBD1. Germline values: CDR1 SGHAT, CDR2 FQNNGV. The CDR3 consists of 17 residues. The ends lost 5 bases at V and 5 bases at J; junction bases unmatched: 12. Written as DNA, the CDR3 is TGTGCCAGCAGCCCCCATCGACCGGGACAGGGAAATGAAAAACTGTTTTTT. As protein: CASSPHRPGQGNEKLFF.